These T cell receptor beta chains were read from a single sample in a study of OX40 agonist ivuxolimab in advanced cancers. Clones were read by immunoSEQ multiplex PCR, and TCRdb kept only the in-frame ones, dropping some. This sample has about 79,000 clones; roughly nine tenths occur once, and the top ten carry about an eighth. Sequencing used CD4+ or CD8+ T cells sorted from blood, obtained in a trial of the OX40 agonist ivuxolimab. These receptors came from an adult with an advanced solid tumor such as melanoma, head and neck, liver or kidney cancer. Both conserved end residues are part of each CDR3. Fields, in order: J gene, clone size, D gene, V gene, CDR3 protein, CDR3 DNA. A D gene is named only where the DNA matches it firmly. Expanded clones are given a class, and other clones once, few, many or no size at all.

TRBJ2-1 - TRBD2 TRBV10-3 CALSFAGAYNEQFF TGTGCCCTGTCTTTCGCGGGAGCTTACAATGAGCAGTTCTTC
TRBJ1-5 once - TRBV7-8 CASSLGSGRVGQPQHF TGTGCCAGCAGCTTAGGTTCCGGCAGGGTCGGTCAGCCCCAGCATTTT
TRBJ1-1 - - TRBV5-1 CASSLRGGWTAEAFF TGCGCCAGCAGCTTACGTGGGGGATGGACCGCTGAAGCTTTCTTT
TRBJ1-2 - - TRBV28 CASGRRIGDSYGYTF TGTGCCAGCGGACGCAGGATTGGGGATTCCTATGGCTACACCTTC
TRBJ2-7 - - TRBV28 CASRQANEQYF TGTGCCAGCAGACAAGCCAACGAGCAGTACTTC
TRBJ1-5 - - TRBV30 CAWSVSTSYGINQPQHF TGTGCCTGGAGTGTAAGTACCTCTTACGGTATCAATCAGCCCCAGCATTTT
TRBJ2-2 - TRBD2 TRBV28 CASTQLAGSTGELFF TGTGCCAGCACCCAACTAGCGGGGAGCACCGGGGAGCTGTTTTTT
TRBJ2-5 - - TRBV6-1 CATKTRQETQYF TGTGCCACTAAGACTAGGCAAGAGACCCAGTACTTC
TRBJ2-5 - - TRBV11-2 CASSLDGQRQETQYF TGTGCCAGCAGCTTAGATGGACAGAGACAAGAGACCCAGTACTTC
TRBJ2-7 - - TRBV11-3 CASSSGGYDEQYF TGTGCCAGCAGCTCAGGAGGATACGACGAGCAGTACTTC
TRBJ2-3 - TRBD2 TRBV11-3 CASSHKGLAGEGGRTQYF TGTGCCAGCAGCCACAAGGGACTAGCGGGAGAAGGAGGAAGGACGCAGTATTTT